What follows are 26 T cell receptor beta chains derived from one specimen sequenced in a study of T-cell memory formation after mild COVID-19 (dated by TCRdb to 2020 to 2023). Library creation used 5' RACE. The reads were generated on an Illumina NovaSeq 6000. TCRdb passed the public sequencing reads through fastp at Q25 and MiXCR, retaining productive beta sequences. Each entry is one CDR3 protein sequence, shown with its most common DNA and genes. The sample data list about 560,000 distinct CDR3 sequences, and over 15% of these were observed just once. Of the sample, 9.5% to 15% is held by the ten largest clones. Sequencing used PBMCs or a T cell subset sorted from them (not recorded which). These receptors came from an adult woman who had mild COVID-19 (a few samples of this study predate the infection). The sample titles of this study are shuffled in the database, so cell type and time point are left out; the donor was told from shared clones.

This clonotype has only a few counts. The chain joins TRBV12-3 or TRBV12-4 to TRBJ1-3, with D possibly matching TRBD1 (6 bases). CDR3 length equals 14 residues. The V and J ends lost 10 bases and 0 bases respectively, with 13 bases between them. CDR3 protein: CATRRGLSGNTIYF. The CDR3 DNA sequence: TGTGCCACCCGGCGGGGGCTCTCTGGAAACACCATATATTTT.

The V gene is TRBV24-1, the J gene TRBJ2-1; D remains unclear. Germline V gene lookup returns CDR1 KGHDR and CDR2 SFDVKD. The CDR3 covers 14 residues. Trimming stripped 7 bases from V and 2 bases from J, with 11 bases between. The CDR3 nucleotides are TGTGCCACCAGCAGGACCCCTCCCTACAATGAGCAGTTCTTC. Protein sequence: CATSRTPPYNEQFF.

This clonotype was seen a few times. The chain has TRBV5-5 and TRBJ2-7; TRBD2 matches 8 bases. CDR1 is SGHKS and CDR2 is YYEKEE in the germline V gene (reference sequence). With 1 base clipped from V and 4 bases from J, the junction kept 10 bases outside the gene matches. The CDR3 consists of 16 residues. CDR3 sequence: CASSLLQAGDPYEQYF. The DNA for the CDR3 is TGTGCCAGCAGCTTGTTGCAAGCGGGGGACCCTTACGAGCAGTACTTC. Complete variable domain (other parts from reference TRBV5-5 and TRBJ2-7): DAGVTQSPTHLIKTRGQQVTLRCSPISGHKSVSWYQQVLGQGPQFIFQYYEKEERGRGNFPDRFSARQFPNYSSELNVNALLLGDSALYLCASSLLQAGDPYEQYFGPGTRLTVT.

In its sample, this clonotype was seen a few times. The CDR3 region is CSAARTERAYEQYF. CDR3 coding DNA: TGCAGTGCCGCCCGGACCGAGCGCGCCTACGAGCAGTACTTC. V gene TRBV20-1 combines with J gene TRBJ2-7; D ambiguous. V gave up 6 bases and J gave up 2 bases, with 17 bases separating them. Per the germline V gene, CDR1 is DFQATT and CDR2 is SNEGSKA (reference sequence). The CDR3 spans 14 residues.

This clonotype was picked up a small number of times. The chain joins TRBV20-1 to TRBJ2-7, with D maybe TRBD2 (6 bases). The length of the CDR3 is 13 residues. Trimming stripped 3 bases from V and 3 bases from J, with 12 bases between. Germline V CDR1 and CDR2: DFQATT, SNEGSKA (reference sequence). This CDR3 is CSASGSQVYEQYF. The CDR3 nucleotides read TGCAGTGCTAGCGGGAGTCAGGTCTACGAGCAGTACTTC.

The gene calls are TRBV6-2 or TRBV6-3 and TRBJ2-5; D is perhaps TRBD2 (6 bases). Germline-derived CDR1 and CDR2 are MNHEY and SVGEGT. V was trimmed by 6 bases and J by 7 bases, leaving 18 bases between them. The length of the CDR3 is 14 residues. The DNA of the CDR3 is TGTGCCAGCAGCGACCCGGGACTCGGAACGACCCAGTACTTC. Its protein is CASSDPGLGTTQYF.

The CDR3 nucleotides are TGTGCCAGCAGTGAATTGGTGCGGGGCGCATCCTACAATGAGCAGTTCTTC. The encoded protein is CASSELVRGASYNEQFF. This chain links TRBV25-1 with TRBJ2-1, with a possible D match to TRBD2 (6 bases). The CDR3 is made up of 17 amino acids. Germline V lookup: CDR1 MGHDK, CDR2 SYGVNS. The V end lost 1 base, the J end lost 1 base, and 14 bases lay between the germline ends. The full variable domain, in which reference TRBV25-1 and TRBJ2-1 provide the parts outside the CDR3, is EADIYQTPRYLVIGTGKKITLECSQTMGHDKMYWYQQDPGMELHLIHYSYGVNSTEKGDLSSESTVSRIRTEHFPLTLESARPSHTSQYLCASSELVRGASYNEQFFGPGTRLTVL.

The gene calls are TRBV18 and TRBJ1-1, with D possibly TRBD1 on 6 matching bases. The CDR3 extends over 15 amino acids. Germline values: CDR1 KGHSH, CDR2 LQKENI. The V gene lost 2 bases and the J gene lost 5 bases, with 15 bases spanning the gap. The CDR3 is CASSPDQGLATEAFF. The CDR3 DNA sequence: TGTGCCAGCTCACCAGACCAGGGGTTAGCTACTGAAGCTTTCTTT.

This chain uses TRBV6-5 with TRBJ2-1; D not certain. Germline V CDR1 and CDR2: MNHEY, SVGAGI. The CDR3 covers 13 residues. V was pared by 7 bases and J by 4 bases, with 11 bases between. The CDR3 is CASTTSGYNEQFF. The CDR3 DNA reads as TGTGCCAGCACCACCTCCGGGTACAATGAGCAGTTCTTC.

This clonotype was picked up a small number of times. The chain couples TRBV7-9 to TRBJ1-1; D possibly corresponds to TRBD1 (6 bases). Trimming took off 1 base at V and 1 base at J, with 13 bases between the two ends. The germline V gene encodes CDR1 SEHNR and CDR2 FQNEAQ (reference sequence). The CDR3 length is 16 residues. CDR3 nucleotide sequence: TGTGCCAGCAGCTTAGGGTCGGGGGCTGAGAACACTGAAGCTTTCTTT. It translates to CASSLGSGAENTEAFF.

This chain uses TRBV27 with TRBJ2-1, with 7 nucleotides matching TRBD1. This CDR3 region has 15 residues. Per the germline V gene, CDR1 is MNHEY and CDR2 is SMNVEV (reference sequence). Unmatched junction bases numbered 3, after V lost 4 bases and J lost 0 bases. The CDR3 bases are TGTGCCAGCAGTTCACCAGGGGGCTCCTACAATGAGCAGTTCTTC. The encoded protein is CASSSPGGSYNEQFF.

This clonotype has only a few counts. Written as DNA, the CDR3 is TGTGCCACCAGTGATTGGGGTGGACAGGGGGCATCTGGGGCCAACGTCCTGACTTTC. It encodes CATSDWGGQGASGANVLTF. This sequence joins TRBV24-1 and TRBJ2-6; 11 bases are a match to TRBD1. The V and J ends lost 2 bases and 1 base, in that order; junction bases with no gene match: 6. The CDR3 extends over 19 amino acids. Germline V gives CDR1 KGHDR, CDR2 SFDVKD.

The V and J genes are TRBV7-3 and TRBJ1-2; D is undetermined. V was cut by 5 bases and J by 1 base, with 14 bases left in between. Germline CDR1 and CDR2: SGHTA and FQGTGA. The CDR3 has 15 residues. The CDR3 coding sequence is TGTGCCAGCAGCGCTAATGGACCACTTAACTATGGCTACACCTTC. Its protein product is CASSANGPLNYGYTF.

This clonotype was observed a few times. DNA for the CDR3: TGCGCCAGCAGCGTTGCTAGCGTCAGCACAGATACGCAGTATTTT. The encoded protein is CASSVASVSTDTQYF. The gene calls are TRBV5-1 and TRBJ2-3, with D perhaps matching TRBD2 (6 bases). The CDR3 is made up of 15 amino acids. Germline-derived CDR1 and CDR2 are SGHRS and YFSETQ. The V end was cut by 4 bases, the J end by 0 bases, with 12 bases between. The full variable domain, in which reference TRBV5-1 and TRBJ2-3 provide the parts outside the CDR3, is KAGVTQTPRYLIKTRGQQVTLSCSPISGHRSVSWYQQTPGQGLQFLFEYFSETQRNKGNFPGRFSGRQFSNSRSEMNVSTLELGDSALYLCASSVASVSTDTQYFGPGTRLTVL.

The gene calls are TRBV12-3 or TRBV12-4 and TRBJ2-1; TRBD2 aligns across 15 bases. This CDR3 is built from 19 residues. J was trimmed by 2 bases and V by 7 bases; bases with no gene match: 12. CDR3 region: CASNYDGTSGRNPYNEQFF. The CDR3 DNA is TGTGCCAGCAACTACGACGGGACTAGCGGGAGGAACCCCTACAATGAGCAGTTCTTC.

This clonotype was picked up a small number of times. The V and J genes are TRBV24-1 and TRBJ1-1; the D is unclear. The CDR3 sequence is 14 residues long. Germline values: CDR1 KGHDR, CDR2 SFDVKD. V lost 5 bases and J lost 5, with 14 bases in between. Here the CDR3 DNA reads TGTGCCACCAGTGCCTCCTCTGGGAGGACTGAAGCTTTCTTT. Translating gives CATSASSGRTEAFF.

The chain is built from TRBV27 and TRBJ1-5, with a weak D call TRBD1 (5 bases). Germline loops: CDR1 MNHEY, CDR2 SMNVEV (reference sequence). V lost 3 bases to trimming and J lost 4 bases, with 13 bases between them. The CDR3 contains 15 residues. The CDR3 region is CASSFSTAINQPQHF. The CDR3 DNA follows: TGTGCCAGCAGTTTTTCGACAGCGATAAATCAGCCCCAGCATTTT.

This clonotype was observed a handful of times. The chain recombines TRBV7-6 with TRBJ2-5, with 12 bases identical to TRBD2. There are 17 residues in the CDR3. Germline CDR1 reads SGHVS; CDR2 reads FNYEAQ. V gave up 0 bases and J gave up 4 bases; unmatched junction bases: 6. The CDR3 coding sequence is TGTGCCAGCAGCTTAGCGGCGACTAGCGGGGGCGGAGAGACCCAGTACTTC. Translating gives CASSLAATSGGGETQYF.

This clonotype was counted only a few times. The chain joins TRBV7-8 to TRBJ2-2; D is unresolved. The CDR3 is 16 amino acids. Germline V lookup: CDR1 SGHVS, CDR2 FQNEAQ. V dropped 5 bases and J dropped 0 bases, with 13 bases sitting between them. CDR3 sequence: CASSPPLLANTGELFF. The CDR3 DNA follows: TGTGCCAGCAGCCCCCCCTTATTGGCGAACACCGGGGAGCTGTTTTTT.

The V and J genes are TRBV5-1 and TRBJ2-3; no clear D. Germline V gene data show CDR1 as SGHRS and CDR2 as YFSETQ. This CDR3 has 15 amino acids. The V end was cut by 2 bases, the J end by 0 bases, with 10 bases between. CDR3 bases: TGCGCCAGCAGCTTTCAGGTTCCCAGCACAGATACGCAGTATTTT. It is translated as CASSFQVPSTDTQYF.

The V and J genes are TRBV11-2 and TRBJ2-7; 9 bases are shared with TRBD1. With 6 bases clipped from V and 7 bases from J, the junction kept 16 bases outside the gene matches. CDR3 size: 16 residues. Germline CDR1 reads SGHAT; CDR2 reads FQNNGV. CDR3 sequence (DNA): TGTGCCAGCAGGTCCCACCGTGGGACAGGGAGCGGGGAGCAGTACTTC. Its protein product is CASRSHRGTGSGEQYF.

The chain couples TRBV18 to TRBJ1-2; D perhaps matches TRBD1 (6 bases). CDR1 is KGHSH and CDR2 is LQKENI in the germline V gene. The V gene lost 7 bases and the J gene lost 3 bases, with 12 bases spanning the gap. The CDR3 extends over 13 amino acids. Written as DNA, the CDR3 is TGTGCCAGCTATCAGACAGGTCACTATGGCTACACCTTC. Its protein is CASYQTGHYGYTF.

This chain links TRBV5-1 with TRBJ2-3; 13 bases agree with TRBD2. This CDR3 is built from 16 residues. J was trimmed by 4 bases and V by 0 bases; bases with no gene match: 2. Germline V gene data show CDR1 as SGHRS and CDR2 as YFSETQ. The CDR3 loop reads CASSLVTSGGADTQYF. The CDR3 DNA is TGCGCCAGCAGCTTGGTAACTAGCGGGGGGGCAGATACGCAGTATTTT. Full variable domain (missing parts from reference TRBV5-1 and TRBJ2-3): KAGVTQTPRYLIKTRGQQVTLSCSPISGHRSVSWYQQTPGQGLQFLFEYFSETQRNKGNFPGRFSGRQFSNSRSEMNVSTLELGDSALYLCASSLVTSGGADTQYFGPGTRLTVL.

This clonotype has a handful of counts. The V call is TRBV4-3, the J call TRBJ2-3; TRBD2 agrees at 11 bases. The CDR3 is made up of 18 amino acids. CDR1 and CDR2 (germline): LGHNA, YSLEER. The J segment lost 0 bases and the V segment lost 3 bases, leaving 8 bases of the junction unmatched. For the CDR3, the DNA is TGCGCCAGCAGCCAGATGCAGATAGCGGGAGGGAGCACAGATACGCAGTATTTT. This translates into CASSQMQIAGGSTDTQYF.

This clonotype was observed a handful of times. A junction end diverges from the germline sequence, so it may reflect a read error. The chain uses TRBV7-2 and TRBJ2-7, with 8 bases fitting TRBD2. CDR1 and CDR2 (germline): SGHTA, FQGNSA. This CDR3 has 17 residues. The CDR3 bases are TGTGCCAGCAGCCTAGCGGCAGAGGGACTAGGAATCTACGAGCAGTACTTC. Translation gives CASSLAAEGLGIYEQYF. Full variable domain (rest looked up from reference TRBV7-2 and TRBJ2-7): GAGVSQSPSNKVTEKGKDVELRCDPISGHTALYWYRQSLGQGLEFLIYFQGNSAPDKSGLPSDRFSAERTGGSVSTLTIQRTQQEDSAVYLCASSLAAEGLGIYEQYFGPGTRLTVT.

The chain uses TRBV14 and TRBJ2-1; D is perhaps TRBD1 (6 bases). This CDR3 comprises 14 residues. Germline assignment: CDR1 SGHDN and CDR2 FVKESK. Trimming took 1 base from V and 8 from J, leaving 12 bases between them. The DNA for the CDR3 is TGTGCCAGCAGCCAAGGAAGGGGGATATATGAGCAGTTCTTC. The encoded protein is CASSQGRGIYEQFF.